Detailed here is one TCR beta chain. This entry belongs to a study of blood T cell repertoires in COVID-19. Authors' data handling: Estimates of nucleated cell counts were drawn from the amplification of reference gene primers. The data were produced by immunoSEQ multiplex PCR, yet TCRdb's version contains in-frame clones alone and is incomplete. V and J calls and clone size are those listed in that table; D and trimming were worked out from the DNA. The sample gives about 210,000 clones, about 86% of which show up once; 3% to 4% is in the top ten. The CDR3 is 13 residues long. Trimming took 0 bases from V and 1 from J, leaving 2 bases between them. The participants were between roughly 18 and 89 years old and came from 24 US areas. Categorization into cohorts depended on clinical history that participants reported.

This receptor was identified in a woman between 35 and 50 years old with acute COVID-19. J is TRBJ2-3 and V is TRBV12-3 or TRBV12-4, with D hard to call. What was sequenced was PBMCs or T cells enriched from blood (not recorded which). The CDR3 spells CASSLAGTDTQYF. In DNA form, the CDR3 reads TGTGCCAGCAGTTTAGCCGGCACAGATACGCAGTATTTT.